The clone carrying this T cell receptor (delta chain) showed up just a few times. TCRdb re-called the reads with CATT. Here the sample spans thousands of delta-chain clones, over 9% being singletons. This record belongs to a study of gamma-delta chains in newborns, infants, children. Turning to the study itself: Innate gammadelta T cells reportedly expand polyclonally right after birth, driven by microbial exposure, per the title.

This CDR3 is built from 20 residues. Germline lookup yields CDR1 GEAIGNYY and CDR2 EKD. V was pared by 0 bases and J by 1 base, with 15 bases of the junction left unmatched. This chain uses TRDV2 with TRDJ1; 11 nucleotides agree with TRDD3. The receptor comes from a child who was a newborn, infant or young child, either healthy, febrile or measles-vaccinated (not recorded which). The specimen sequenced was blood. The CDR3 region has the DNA TGTGCCTGTGACACCCTGGAAGAACGGTATGGGGGATACGTCACCGATAAACTCATCTTT. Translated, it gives CACDTLEERYGGYVTDKLIF.